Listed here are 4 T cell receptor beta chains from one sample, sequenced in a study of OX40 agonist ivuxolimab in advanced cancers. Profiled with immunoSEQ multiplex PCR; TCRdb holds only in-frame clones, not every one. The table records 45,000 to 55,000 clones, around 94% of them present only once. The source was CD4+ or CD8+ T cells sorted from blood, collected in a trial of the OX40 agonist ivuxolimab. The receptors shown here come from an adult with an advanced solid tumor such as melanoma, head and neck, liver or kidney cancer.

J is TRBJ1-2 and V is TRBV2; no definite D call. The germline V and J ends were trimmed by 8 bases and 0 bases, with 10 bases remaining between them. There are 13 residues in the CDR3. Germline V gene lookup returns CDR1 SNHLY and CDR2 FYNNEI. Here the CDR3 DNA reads TGTGCCAGCGAAGAGGCAGCTAACTATGGCTACACCTTC. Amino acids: CASEEAANYGYTF.

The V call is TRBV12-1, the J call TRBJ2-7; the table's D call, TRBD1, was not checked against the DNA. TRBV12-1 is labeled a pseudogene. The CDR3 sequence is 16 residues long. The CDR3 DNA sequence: TGTGCCAGCAGCTTTGATTCGAGACAGGGAACCTACGAGCAGTACTTC. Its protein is CASSFDSRQGTYEQYF.

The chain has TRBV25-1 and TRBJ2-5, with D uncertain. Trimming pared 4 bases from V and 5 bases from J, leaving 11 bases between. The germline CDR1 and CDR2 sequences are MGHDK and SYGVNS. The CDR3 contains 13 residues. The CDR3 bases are TGTGCCAGCAGTGCTCTTTATGGTGAGACCCAGTACTTC. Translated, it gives CASSALYGETQYF.

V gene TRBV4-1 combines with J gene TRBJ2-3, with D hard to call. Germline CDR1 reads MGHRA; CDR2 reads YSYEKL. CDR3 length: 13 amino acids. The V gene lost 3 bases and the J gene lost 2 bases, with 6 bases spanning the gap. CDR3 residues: CASSHLPTDTQYF. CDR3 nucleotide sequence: TGCGCCAGCAGCCACCTACCCACAGATACGCAGTATTTT.